A selection of T cell receptor beta chains follows, all from one sample in a study of cytomegalovirus exposure and HLA in healthy donors. Profiling relied on immunoSEQ multiplex PCR, and the TCRdb table lists in-frame clones only, not all of them. The sample consists of about 150,000 clones, 60% to 80% of them appearing once. Source material: PBMCs. The receptors stem from a young man in good health and CMV-seropositive. Each CDR3 is given with its conserved first and last residue. Each record gives: clone size, J gene, V gene, D gene, CDR3 protein, CDR3 DNA. A D gene is named only where the DNA matches it firmly. Expanded clones get a size class; other rows say once, few or many, or leave the size out.

clone size: -
J gene: TRBJ1-2
V gene: TRBV28
D gene: -
CDR3 protein: CASSWVRYDGYTF
CDR3 DNA: TGTGCCAGCAGTTGGGTCAGGTATGATGGCTACACCTTC

clone size: -
J gene: TRBJ2-2
V gene: TRBV2
D gene: TRBD1
CDR3 protein: CASSTGQGGSGELFF
CDR3 DNA: TGTGCCAGTTCCACGGGACAGGGTGGATCCGGGGAGCTGTTTTTT

clone size: -
J gene: TRBJ2-1
V gene: TRBV7-3
D gene: -
CDR3 protein: CASSLTSGHLNEQFF
CDR3 DNA: TGTGCCAGCAGCTTAACTAGCGGCCATCTCAATGAGCAGTTCTTC

clone size: -
J gene: TRBJ2-2
V gene: TRBV23-1
D gene: TRBD2
CDR3 protein: CASSQSRAGGEAGGINANTGELFF
CDR3 DNA: TGCGCCAGCAGTCAATCGAGGGCGGGCGGGGAGGCGGGAGGAATCAATGCGAACACCGGGGAGCTGTTTTTT

clone size: -
J gene: TRBJ1-2
V gene: TRBV5-5
D gene: TRBD1
CDR3 protein: CASSLFNRGNGYTF
CDR3 DNA: TGTGCCAGCAGCTTGTTCAACAGGGGTAATGGCTACACCTTC

clone size: -
J gene: TRBJ2-7
V gene: TRBV10-3
D gene: -
CDR3 protein: CAIRRTGGEQYF
CDR3 DNA: TGTGCCATCAGACGGACCGGAGGCGAGCAGTACTTC

clone size: -
J gene: TRBJ1-5
V gene: TRBV6-5
D gene: -
CDR3 protein: CASSDTFNQPQHF
CDR3 DNA: TGTGCCAGCAGCGACACATTCAATCAGCCCCAGCATTTT

clone size: few
J gene: TRBJ2-5
V gene: TRBV28
D gene: TRBD2
CDR3 protein: CASSLGLAGQYF
CDR3 DNA: TGTGCCAGCAGTTTAGGACTAGCCGGGCAGTACTTC

clone size: -
J gene: TRBJ2-1
V gene: TRBV10-3
D gene: TRBD2
CDR3 protein: CAIGARDGTSGNEQFF
CDR3 DNA: TGTGCCATTGGGGCAAGAGACGGGACTAGCGGCAATGAGCAGTTCTTC

clone size: -
J gene: TRBJ2-7
V gene: TRBV15
D gene: -
CDR3 protein: CATSREQGRHEQYF
CDR3 DNA: TGTGCCACCAGCAGAGAGCAGGGGCGGCACGAGCAGTACTTC

clone size: -
J gene: TRBJ2-7
V gene: TRBV9
D gene: TRBD2
CDR3 protein: CASSLAGGSSYEQYF
CDR3 DNA: TGTGCCAGCAGCCTAGCGGGTGGGAGCTCCTACGAGCAGTACTTC

clone size: few
J gene: TRBJ2-3
V gene: TRBV28
D gene: -
CDR3 protein: CASSLGQTDTQYF
CDR3 DNA: TGTGCCAGCAGTTTGGGACAAACAGATACGCAGTATTTT

clone size: -
J gene: TRBJ2-7
V gene: TRBV28
D gene: -
CDR3 protein: CASSIPLAGGPYEQYF
CDR3 DNA: TGTGCCAGCAGTATCCCTCTAGCCGGTGGGCCCTACGAGCAGTACTTC

clone size: -
J gene: TRBJ1-1
V gene: TRBV29-1
D gene: -
CDR3 protein: CSVARGMNTEAFF
CDR3 DNA: TGCAGCGTTGCACGGGGAATGAACACTGAAGCTTTCTTT

clone size: -
J gene: TRBJ1-1
V gene: TRBV5-1
D gene: -
CDR3 protein: CASSSAPRAPEAFF
CDR3 DNA: TGCGCCAGCAGCTCAGCCCCCAGGGCCCCGGAAGCTTTCTTT

clone size: -
J gene: TRBJ2-5
V gene: TRBV18
D gene: TRBD2
CDR3 protein: CASSPLRTRTSGHQETQYF
CDR3 DNA: TGTGCCAGCTCACCCCTGAGAACTAGGACTAGCGGGCACCAAGAGACCCAGTACTTC

clone size: once
J gene: TRBJ2-7
V gene: TRBV30
D gene: TRBD2
CDR3 protein: CATTRLAVYEQYF
CDR3 DNA: TGTGCCACAACGCGCCTAGCGGTCTACGAGCAGTACTTC

clone size: -
J gene: TRBJ2-3
V gene: TRBV5-4
D gene: -
CDR3 protein: CASSLSGASTDTQYF
CDR3 DNA: TGTGCCAGCAGCTTGAGCGGAGCTAGCACAGATACGCAGTATTTT

clone size: -
J gene: TRBJ1-2
V gene: TRBV7-9
D gene: -
CDR3 protein: CASSYGTDYGYTF
CDR3 DNA: TGTGCCAGCAGCTACGGGACTGACTATGGCTACACCTTC

clone size: few
J gene: TRBJ1-1
V gene: TRBV7-9
D gene: -
CDR3 protein: CASSLYGQGNTEAFF
CDR3 DNA: TGTGCCAGCAGCTTATATGGGCAGGGGAACACTGAAGCTTTCTTT

clone size: -
J gene: TRBJ2-2
V gene: TRBV6-5
D gene: TRBD2
CDR3 protein: CASSYRLAGADGELFF
CDR3 DNA: TGTGCCAGCAGCTACCGATTAGCGGGAGCGGACGGGGAGCTGTTTTTT

clone size: -
J gene: TRBJ2-7
V gene: TRBV11-2
D gene: TRBD1
CDR3 protein: CASSLEAGGPYEQYF
CDR3 DNA: TGTGCCAGCAGCTTAGAAGCAGGGGGCCCTTACGAGCAGTACTTC

clone size: -
J gene: TRBJ1-2
V gene: TRBV28
D gene: TRBD1
CDR3 protein: CASSTGQGAGGYTF
CDR3 DNA: TGTGCCAGCAGTACAGGGCAGGGGGCTGGTGGCTACACCTTC

clone size: -
J gene: TRBJ2-1
V gene: TRBV7-2
D gene: TRBD2
CDR3 protein: CASSPLAGGGNEQFF
CDR3 DNA: TGTGCCAGCAGCCCTCTAGCGGGAGGTGGGAATGAGCAGTTCTTC

clone size: once
J gene: TRBJ1-1
V gene: TRBV28
D gene: -
CDR3 protein: CASSTWTRAGLGAFF
CDR3 DNA: TGTGCCAGCAGTACCTGGACCAGGGCGGGGCTTGGAGCTTTCTTT

clone size: -
J gene: TRBJ2-7
V gene: TRBV10-3
D gene: TRBD1
CDR3 protein: CAISVQGANYEQYF
CDR3 DNA: TGTGCCATCAGTGTTCAGGGGGCGAACTACGAGCAGTACTTC

clone size: -
J gene: TRBJ1-1
V gene: TRBV30
D gene: -
CDR3 protein: CAWSSGGEAFF
CDR3 DNA: TGTGCCTGGAGCTCTGGCGGTGAAGCTTTCTTT

clone size: -
J gene: TRBJ1-4
V gene: TRBV5-1
D gene: TRBD1
CDR3 protein: CASSLQGGEEKLFF
CDR3 DNA: TGCGCCAGCAGCCTACAGGGGGGGGAGGAAAAACTGTTTTTT

clone size: once
J gene: TRBJ2-6
V gene: TRBV11-3
D gene: TRBD1
CDR3 protein: CASSPGQGSGANVLTF
CDR3 DNA: TGTGCCAGCAGCCCGGGACAGGGGTCCGGGGCCAACGTCCTGACTTTC

clone size: -
J gene: TRBJ2-7
V gene: TRBV7-9
D gene: TRBD1
CDR3 protein: CASSLRDSHEQYF
CDR3 DNA: TGTGCCAGCAGCCTCCGGGACAGCCACGAGCAGTACTTC

clone size: -
J gene: TRBJ2-1
V gene: TRBV6-6
D gene: TRBD1
CDR3 protein: CASSRNRGHYNEQFF
CDR3 DNA: TGTGCCAGCAGTAGAAACAGGGGTCATTACAATGAGCAGTTCTTC

clone size: -
J gene: TRBJ2-3
V gene: TRBV27
D gene: TRBD2
CDR3 protein: CASSFDGRADTQYF
CDR3 DNA: TGTGCCAGCAGTTTTGACGGGAGGGCAGATACGCAGTATTTT

clone size: -
J gene: TRBJ1-4
V gene: TRBV6-5
D gene: -
CDR3 protein: CASSYSLGLINEKLFF
CDR3 DNA: TGTGCCAGCAGTTACTCGTTGGGACTGATTAATGAAAAACTGTTTTTT

clone size: -
J gene: TRBJ2-7
V gene: TRBV5-1
D gene: TRBD1
CDR3 protein: CASSPRDRGREQYF
CDR3 DNA: TGCGCCAGCAGCCCCCGGGACAGGGGGCGCGAGCAGTACTTC

clone size: -
J gene: TRBJ2-1
V gene: TRBV20-1
D gene: TRBD1
CDR3 protein: CSATRDSSRFF
CDR3 DNA: TGCAGTGCTACCCGGGACAGCTCACGGTTCTTC

clone size: -
J gene: TRBJ2-7
V gene: TRBV5-1
D gene: -
CDR3 protein: CASRSGFTSYEQYF
CDR3 DNA: TGCGCCAGCAGGAGCGGTTTTACCTCCTACGAGCAGTACTTC

clone size: few
J gene: TRBJ1-5
V gene: TRBV19
D gene: -
CDR3 protein: CASKAQALNQPQHF
CDR3 DNA: TGTGCCAGTAAGGCACAGGCGCTTAATCAGCCCCAGCATTTT

clone size: once
J gene: TRBJ1-2
V gene: TRBV28
D gene: -
CDR3 protein: CASSLDAQGLVHGYTF
CDR3 DNA: TGTGCCAGCAGTTTAGACGCCCAGGGATTGGTACATGGCTACACCTTC

clone size: -
J gene: TRBJ2-1
V gene: TRBV7-3
D gene: -
CDR3 protein: CASSWAFDNEQFF
CDR3 DNA: TGTGCCAGCAGTTGGGCCTTTGACAATGAGCAGTTCTTC

clone size: once
J gene: TRBJ1-1
V gene: TRBV7-2
D gene: -
CDR3 protein: CASSVTGGYTEAFF
CDR3 DNA: TGTGCCAGCAGCGTAACAGGCGGATACACTGAAGCTTTCTTT

clone size: -
J gene: TRBJ1-1
V gene: TRBV28
D gene: -
CDR3 protein: CASSLSPGRMNTEAFF
CDR3 DNA: TGTGCCAGCAGTTTATCCCCAGGGCGCATGAACACTGAAGCTTTCTTT

clone size: few
J gene: TRBJ2-1
V gene: TRBV5-1
D gene: TRBD2
CDR3 protein: CASAGLAGARGYNEQFF
CDR3 DNA: TGCGCCAGCGCGGGACTAGCGGGGGCCCGGGGCTACAATGAGCAGTTCTTC

clone size: -
J gene: TRBJ2-1
V gene: TRBV30
D gene: TRBD2
CDR3 protein: CAWRGLAETVSYNEQFF
CDR3 DNA: TGTGCCTGGAGGGGACTAGCGGAAACAGTATCCTACAATGAGCAGTTCTTC

clone size: -
J gene: TRBJ2-5
V gene: TRBV2
D gene: -
CDR3 protein: CASSEGQVETQYF
CDR3 DNA: TGTGCCAGCAGTGAGGGGCAGGTGGAGACCCAGTACTTC

clone size: few
J gene: TRBJ2-7
V gene: TRBV15
D gene: TRBD2
CDR3 protein: CATAVPSGGSYEQYF
CDR3 DNA: TGTGCCACCGCAGTCCCTAGCGGGGGCTCCTACGAGCAGTACTTC

clone size: -
J gene: TRBJ2-1
V gene: TRBV2
D gene: -
CDR3 protein: CASSGQVYNEQFF
CDR3 DNA: TGTGCCAGCAGTGGACAGGTCTACAATGAGCAGTTCTTC

clone size: -
J gene: TRBJ1-1
V gene: TRBV6-5
D gene: -
CDR3 protein: CASSQGRDTEAFF
CDR3 DNA: TGTGCCAGCAGTCAGGGAAGGGACACTGAAGCTTTCTTT

clone size: once
J gene: TRBJ2-1
V gene: TRBV5-6
D gene: -
CDR3 protein: CASKVSGTTRNEQFF
CDR3 DNA: TGTGCCAGCAAAGTTAGCGGTACGACTCGCAATGAGCAGTTCTTC

clone size: -
J gene: TRBJ1-1
V gene: TRBV27
D gene: TRBD1
CDR3 protein: CASSPRDRVNTEAFF
CDR3 DNA: TGTGCCAGCAGTCCCCGGGACAGGGTGAACACTGAAGCTTTCTTT

clone size: -
J gene: TRBJ1-1
V gene: TRBV6-5
D gene: TRBD1
CDR3 protein: CASRPTGVTEAFF
CDR3 DNA: TGTGCCAGCAGGCCGACAGGGGTAACTGAAGCTTTCTTT

clone size: -
J gene: TRBJ1-1
V gene: TRBV10-3
D gene: TRBD1
CDR3 protein: CASYRGEGTEAFF
CDR3 DNA: TGTGCCAGTTACAGGGGAGAAGGCACTGAAGCTTTCTTT

clone size: -
J gene: TRBJ2-3
V gene: TRBV7-2
D gene: -
CDR3 protein: CASGERGDTQYF
CDR3 DNA: TGTGCCAGCGGCGAGAGAGGAGATACGCAGTATTTT

clone size: -
J gene: TRBJ2-2
V gene: TRBV9
D gene: TRBD2
CDR3 protein: CASSPRSSGRAVSPGELFF
CDR3 DNA: TGTGCCAGCAGCCCCCGCTCTAGCGGGAGGGCCGTTAGTCCCGGGGAGCTGTTTTTT

clone size: -
J gene: TRBJ1-2
V gene: TRBV28
D gene: TRBD1
CDR3 protein: CASSLPGQEGYGYTF
CDR3 DNA: TGTGCCAGCAGTTTACCCGGACAGGAAGGATATGGCTACACCTTC

clone size: -
J gene: TRBJ2-1
V gene: TRBV5-1
D gene: TRBD1
CDR3 protein: CASNLNTGTGGYNEQFF
CDR3 DNA: TGCGCCAGCAACTTAAATACCGGGACAGGGGGCTACAATGAGCAGTTCTTC